The 6 T cell receptor beta chains listed next were all sequenced from one sample in a study of CD8 T cells in Susac syndrome. Random hexamers were used to reverse transcribe an amount of roughly 0.5 to 1 ug RNA. TCRdb re-derived calls from the immunoSEQ multiplex PCR reads in MiXCR, one entry per CDR3 protein. The table includes around 200,000 distinct CDR3 sequences, around 95% detected once. Sequenced input: CD4+ T cells from PBMCs. The receptors were sampled from a human donor with multiple sclerosis.

The V gene is TRBV7-8, the J gene TRBJ2-1; TRBD2 agrees at 9 bases. J gave up 0 bases and V 2 bases, and 11 bases lay outside the gene matches. CDR3 length: 19 residues. The V gene's germline CDR1 is SGHVS and CDR2 FQNEAQ. CDR3: CASSLSASGAVSSYNEQFF. In nucleotides, the CDR3 is TGTGCCAGCAGCTTATCGGCTAGCGGGGCCGTGAGCTCCTACAATGAGCAGTTCTTC.

This sequence joins TRBV3-1 and TRBJ2-2; D unclear. Germline V CDR1 and CDR2: LGHDT, YNNKEL (reference sequence). Trimming stripped 4 bases from V and 5 bases from J, with 11 bases between. This CDR3 comprises 14 residues. CDR3 protein: CASSLSDRTGELFF. DNA for the CDR3: TGTGCCAGCAGCCTTTCGGATCGTACCGGGGAGCTGTTTTTT.

V usage is TRBV15 and J usage is TRBJ1-2, with a possible D match to TRBD1 (5 bases). Deletions cut 1 base from V and 5 bases from J, with 11 bases between. The CDR3 consists of 14 residues. Germline V lookup: CDR1 LNHNV, CDR2 YYDKDF (reference sequence). The CDR3 loop is CATSRAHEGYGYTF. The CDR3, as DNA: TGTGCCACCAGCAGAGCCCACGAGGGGTATGGCTACACCTTC. Full variable domain (outside the CDR3, taken from reference TRBV15 and TRBJ1-2): DAMVIQNPRYQVTQFGKPVTLSCSQTLNHNVMYWYQQKSSQAPKLLFHYYDKDFNNEADTPDNFQSRRPNTSFCFLDIRSPGLGDTAMYLCATSRAHEGYGYTFGSGTRLTVV.

This clonotype was seen once. This sequence joins TRBV9 and TRBJ2-5, with 9 bases lining up with TRBD2. This CDR3 has 17 amino acids. Germline CDR1 is SGDLS and CDR2 is YYNGEE. Losses at the gene ends were 4 bases for V and 5 bases for J; bases not matched to a gene: 15. The CDR3 DNA sequence: TGTGCCAGCAGCCCCGGCCGTGGACTAGCGAGGGGTGAGACCCAGTACTTC. Translation gives CASSPGRGLARGETQYF.

V gene TRBV7-3 combines with J gene TRBJ1-2; D may be TRBD1 (5 bases). Trimming pared 2 bases from V and 4 bases from J, leaving 11 bases between. Germline CDR1 and CDR2: SGHTA and FQGTGA. The CDR3 spans 14 residues. CDR3 in DNA: TGTGCCAGCAGCTTACCGGGGGAGGGCTATGGCTACACCTTC. Translating it yields CASSLPGEGYGYTF.

J is TRBJ2-1 and V is TRBV6-4; unclear D gene. Trimming took 4 bases from V and 3 from J, leaving 7 bases between them. CDR1 is MRHNA and CDR2 is SNTAGT in the germline V gene. The CDR3 loop spans 13 amino acids. The CDR3 spells CASSVEIYNEQFF. Here the CDR3 DNA reads TGTGCCAGCAGTGTGGAGATCTACAATGAGCAGTTCTTC.